This T cell receptor (beta chain) emerged from a study of blood T cell repertoires in COVID-19. From germline, CDR1 is LNHDA and CDR2 SQIVND (reference sequence). CDR3 length: 15 residues. V gave up 3 bases and J gave up 4 bases; unmatched junction bases: 6. Profiled with immunoSEQ multiplex PCR; TCRdb holds only in-frame clones, not every one. The sample contains about 220,000 clones, approximately 80% of which appear only once. This clone was seen a handful of times. V usage is TRBV19 and J usage is TRBJ2-3; 8 bases fit TRBD1. The sequenced sample was peripheral blood. This TCR came from a human donor in a cohort sampled during active COVID-19. CDR3 amino acids: CASSIWGQDADTQYF. The CDR3 region has the DNA TGTGCCAGTAGTATCTGGGGACAGGATGCAGATACGCAGTATTTT.